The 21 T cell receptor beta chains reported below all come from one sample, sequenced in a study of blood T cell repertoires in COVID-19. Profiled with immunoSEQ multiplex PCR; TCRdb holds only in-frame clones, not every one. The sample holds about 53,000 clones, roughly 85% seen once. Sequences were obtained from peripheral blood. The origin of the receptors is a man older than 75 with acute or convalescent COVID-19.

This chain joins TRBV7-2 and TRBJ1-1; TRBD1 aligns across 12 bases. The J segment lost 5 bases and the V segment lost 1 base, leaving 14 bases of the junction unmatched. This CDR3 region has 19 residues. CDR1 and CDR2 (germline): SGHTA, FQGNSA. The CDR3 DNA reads TGTGCCAGCAGCTTAGGTCGGTCCCGGGACAGGGGGCGAGATACTGAAGCTTTCTTT. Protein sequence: CASSLGRSRDRGRDTEAFF.

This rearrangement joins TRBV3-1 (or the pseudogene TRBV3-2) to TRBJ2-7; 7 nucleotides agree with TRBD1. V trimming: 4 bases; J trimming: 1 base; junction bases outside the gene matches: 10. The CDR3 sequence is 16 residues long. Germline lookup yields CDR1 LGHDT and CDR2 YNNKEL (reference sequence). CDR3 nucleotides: TGTGCCAGCAGCCCGCTTCGACAGGGCGGGTCCTACGAGCAGTACTTC. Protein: CASSPLRQGGSYEQYF.

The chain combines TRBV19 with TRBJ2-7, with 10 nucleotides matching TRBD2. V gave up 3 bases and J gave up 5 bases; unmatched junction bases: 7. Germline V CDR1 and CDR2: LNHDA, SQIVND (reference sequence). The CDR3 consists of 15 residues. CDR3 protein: CASSMQAGGRHEQYF. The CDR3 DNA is TGTGCCAGTAGTATGCAAGCGGGGGGGCGGCACGAGCAGTACTTC.

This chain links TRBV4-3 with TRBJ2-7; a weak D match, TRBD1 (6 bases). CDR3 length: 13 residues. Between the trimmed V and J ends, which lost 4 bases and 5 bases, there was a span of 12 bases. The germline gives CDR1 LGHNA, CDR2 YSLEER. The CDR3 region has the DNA TGCGCCAGCAGCCTTCAAACAGGGAACGAGCAGTACTTC. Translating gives CASSLQTGNEQYF.

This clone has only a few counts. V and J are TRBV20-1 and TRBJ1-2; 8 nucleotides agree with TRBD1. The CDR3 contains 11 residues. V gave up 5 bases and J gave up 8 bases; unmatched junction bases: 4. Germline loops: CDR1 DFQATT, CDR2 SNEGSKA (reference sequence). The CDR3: CSAPRGRGYTF. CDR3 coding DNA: TGCAGTGCTCCCAGGGGGCGAGGCTACACCTTC.

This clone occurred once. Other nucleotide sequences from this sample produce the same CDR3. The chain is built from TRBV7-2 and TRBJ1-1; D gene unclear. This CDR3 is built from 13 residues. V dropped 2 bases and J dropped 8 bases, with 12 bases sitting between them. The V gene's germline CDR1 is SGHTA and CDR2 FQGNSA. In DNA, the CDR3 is TGTGCCAGCAGCTTACGTGAGGGAGAAGAAGCTTTCTTT. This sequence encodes CASSLREGEEAFF.

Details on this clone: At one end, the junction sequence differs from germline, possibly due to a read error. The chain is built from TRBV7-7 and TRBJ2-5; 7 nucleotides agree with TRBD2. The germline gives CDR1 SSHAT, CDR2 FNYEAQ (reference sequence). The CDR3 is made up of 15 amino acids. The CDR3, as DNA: TGTGCTAGCAGCTTAGCCCCACTAGCGTCAGAGACCCAGTACTTC. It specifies CASSLAPLASETQYF.

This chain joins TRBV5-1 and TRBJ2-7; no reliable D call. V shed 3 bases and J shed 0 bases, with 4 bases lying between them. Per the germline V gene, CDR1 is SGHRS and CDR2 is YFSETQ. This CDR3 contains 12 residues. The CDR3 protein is CASSSSSYEQYF. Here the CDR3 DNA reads TGCGCCAGCAGCTCTAGCTCCTACGAGCAGTACTTC.

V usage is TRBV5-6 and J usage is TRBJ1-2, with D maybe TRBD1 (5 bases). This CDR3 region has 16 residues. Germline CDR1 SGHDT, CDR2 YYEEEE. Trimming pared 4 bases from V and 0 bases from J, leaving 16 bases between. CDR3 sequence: CASSRTPWGPNYGYTF. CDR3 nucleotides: TGTGCCAGCAGCAGGACCCCCTGGGGCCCTAACTATGGCTACACCTTC.

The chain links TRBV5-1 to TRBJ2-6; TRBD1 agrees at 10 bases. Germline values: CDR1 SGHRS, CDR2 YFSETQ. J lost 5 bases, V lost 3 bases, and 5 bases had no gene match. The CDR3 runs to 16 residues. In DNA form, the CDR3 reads TGCGCCAGCAGCTCACCGGGACAGGGGAGGGCCAACGTCCTGACTTTC. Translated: CASSSPGQGRANVLTF.

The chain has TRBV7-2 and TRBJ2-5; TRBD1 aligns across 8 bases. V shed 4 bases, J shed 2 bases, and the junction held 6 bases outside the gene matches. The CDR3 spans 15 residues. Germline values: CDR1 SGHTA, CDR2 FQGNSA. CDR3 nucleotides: TGTGCCAGCAGCTGGAACAGGGGGAGGCAAGAGACCCAGTACTTC. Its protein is CASSWNRGRQETQYF.

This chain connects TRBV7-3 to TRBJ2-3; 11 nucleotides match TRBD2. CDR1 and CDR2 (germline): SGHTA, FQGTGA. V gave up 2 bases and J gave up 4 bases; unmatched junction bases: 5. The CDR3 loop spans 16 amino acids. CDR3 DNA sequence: TGTGCCAGCAGCTTACGACCTAGCGGGGGGTCAGATACGCAGTATTTT. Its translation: CASSLRPSGGSDTQYF.

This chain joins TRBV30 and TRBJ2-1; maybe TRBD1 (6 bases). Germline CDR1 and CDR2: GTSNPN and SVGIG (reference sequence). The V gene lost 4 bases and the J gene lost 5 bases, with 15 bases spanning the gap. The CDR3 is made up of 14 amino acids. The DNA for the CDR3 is TGTGCCTGGAAGGGCAGGGGAATTGACAATGAGCAGTTCTTC. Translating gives CAWKGRGIDNEQFF.

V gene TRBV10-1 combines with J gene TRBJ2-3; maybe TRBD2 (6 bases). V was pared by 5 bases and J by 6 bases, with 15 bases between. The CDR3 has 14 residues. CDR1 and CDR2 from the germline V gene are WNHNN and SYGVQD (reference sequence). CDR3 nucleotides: TGCGCCAGCAGTCGGATGGGGGGTGCGGATACGCAGTATTTT. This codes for CASSRMGGADTQYF.

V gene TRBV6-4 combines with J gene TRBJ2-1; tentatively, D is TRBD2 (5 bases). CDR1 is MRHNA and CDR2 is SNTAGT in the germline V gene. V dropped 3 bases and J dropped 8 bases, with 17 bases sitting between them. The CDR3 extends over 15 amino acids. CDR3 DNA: TGTGCCAGCAGTGATTCCCCGAGGGATGGTGATGAGCAGTTCTTC. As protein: CASSDSPRDGDEQFF.

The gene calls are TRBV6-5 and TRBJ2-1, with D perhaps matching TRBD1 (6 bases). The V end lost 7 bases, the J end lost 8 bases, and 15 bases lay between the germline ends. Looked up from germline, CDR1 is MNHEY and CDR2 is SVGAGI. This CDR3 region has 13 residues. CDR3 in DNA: TGTGCCAGCAAACAAGGGGGTTACGATGAGCAGTTCTTC. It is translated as CASKQGGYDEQFF.

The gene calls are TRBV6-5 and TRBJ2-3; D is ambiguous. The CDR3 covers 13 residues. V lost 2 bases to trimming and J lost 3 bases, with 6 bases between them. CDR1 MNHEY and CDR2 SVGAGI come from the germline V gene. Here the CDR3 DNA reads TGTGCCAGCAGTTACACGGGTACAGATACGCAGTATTTT. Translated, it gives CASSYTGTDTQYF.

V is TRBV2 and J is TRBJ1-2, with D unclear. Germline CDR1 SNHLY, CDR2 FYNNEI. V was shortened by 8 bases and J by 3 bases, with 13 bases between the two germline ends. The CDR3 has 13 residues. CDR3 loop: CASYRRQDYGYTF. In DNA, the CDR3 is TGTGCCAGCTATCGAAGGCAGGACTATGGCTACACCTTC.

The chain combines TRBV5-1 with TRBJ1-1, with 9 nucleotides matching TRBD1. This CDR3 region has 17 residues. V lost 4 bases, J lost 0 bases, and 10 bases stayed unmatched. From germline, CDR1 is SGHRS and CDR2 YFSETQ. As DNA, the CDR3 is TGCGCCAGCAGCCCGACGGACAGGGGCTCGGTGAACACTGAAGCTTTCTTT. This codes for CASSPTDRGSVNTEAFF.

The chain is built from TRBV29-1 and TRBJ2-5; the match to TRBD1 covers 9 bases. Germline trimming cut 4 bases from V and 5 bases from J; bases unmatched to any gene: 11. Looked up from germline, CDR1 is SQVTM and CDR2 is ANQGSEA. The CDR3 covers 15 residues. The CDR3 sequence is CSVAQGAGAGETQYF. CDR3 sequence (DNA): TGCAGCGTTGCACAGGGGGCCGGAGCGGGGGAGACCCAGTACTTC.

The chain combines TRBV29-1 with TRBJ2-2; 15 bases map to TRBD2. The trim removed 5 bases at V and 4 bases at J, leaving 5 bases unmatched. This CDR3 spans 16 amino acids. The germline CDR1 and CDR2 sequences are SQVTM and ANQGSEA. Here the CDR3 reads CSVLGLAGGPTGELFF. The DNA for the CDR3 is TGCAGCGTTCTGGGACTAGCGGGGGGTCCCACCGGGGAGCTGTTTTTT.